These 18 T cell receptor beta chains were all obtained from the same sample, sequenced in a study of CD8+ T cells in alopecia areata. Treatment denoted: oral pan-JAK inhibitor, 5-10 mg twice daily. Sequencing templates came from extracted RNA that was reverse transcribed into cDNA. Sequencing used immunoSEQ multiplex PCR; TCRdb keeps in-frame clones, though not all of them. Of approximately 200,000 clones in the sample, 55% to 70% are singletons; the top ten hold 0.69%. The source material was CD4+ T cells sorted from blood, sampled at week 4, from a patient treated with tofacitinib. The receptors here all came from a human donor with alopecia areata.

This sequence joins TRBV29-1 and TRBJ2-7; D is uncertain. Germline V lookup: CDR1 SQVTM, CDR2 ANQGSEA. This CDR3 is built from 11 residues. V lost 6 bases and J 4 bases, leaving 10 bases between the germline ends. The CDR3, as DNA: TGCAGCGTCGCTTCAGTGTACGAGCAGTACTTC. Its translation: CSVASVYEQYF.

The chain couples TRBV29-1 to TRBJ2-2; 15 positions agree with TRBD2. Looked up from germline, CDR1 is SQVTM and CDR2 is ANQGSEA. V gave up 0 bases and J gave up 4 bases; unmatched junction bases: 3. This CDR3 has 17 amino acids. This chain's CDR3 is CSVEEGLAGGITGELFF. CDR3 DNA sequence: TGCAGCGTTGAAGAGGGACTAGCGGGAGGTATCACCGGGGAGCTGTTTTTT.

The chain has TRBV7-9 and TRBJ2-7; no firm D call. V lost 0 bases and J lost 7, with 13 bases in between. CDR1 is SEHNR and CDR2 is FQNEAQ in the germline V gene (reference sequence). This CDR3 comprises 14 residues. CDR3 residues: CASSLASLASEQYF. The DNA of the CDR3 is TGTGCCAGCAGCTTAGCCTCACTGGCTTCAGAGCAGTACTTC.

The chain is built from TRBV30 and TRBJ1-1; D uncertain. Germline CDR1 and CDR2: GTSNPN and SVGIG (reference sequence). The CDR3 loop spans 11 amino acids. The V and J ends lost 1 base and 10 bases respectively, with 10 bases between them. This CDR3 is CAWSESMGAFF. DNA for the CDR3: TGTGCCTGGAGTGAAAGTATGGGAGCTTTCTTT.

This chain connects TRBV30 to TRBJ2-5; D is possibly TRBD2 (6 bases). The CDR3 spans 15 residues. CDR1 GTSNPN and CDR2 SVGIG come from the germline V gene (reference sequence). Trimming stripped 5 bases from V and 4 bases from J, with 20 bases between. As DNA, the CDR3 is TGTGCCTGGGGCGCTCCGGACCTGGGAGGAGAGACCCAGTACTTC. This encodes CAWGAPDLGGETQYF.

This chain joins TRBV30 and TRBJ1-3; no clear D gene. The ends were cut back, 3 bases at V and 2 bases at J, with 8 bases in the middle. Germline lookup yields CDR1 GTSNPN and CDR2 SVGIG (reference sequence). The CDR3 extends over 13 amino acids. Written as DNA, the CDR3 is TGTGCCTGGAGAGTGAGGGCTGGAAACACCATATATTTT. It encodes CAWRVRAGNTIYF.

This chain uses TRBV5-1 with TRBJ2-5; D is possibly TRBD2 (6 bases). The CDR3 runs 16 residues. Deletions cut 1 base from V and 4 bases from J, with 17 bases between. Germline V CDR1 and CDR2: SGHRS, YFSETQ. CDR3 amino acids: CASSLNSGGAGETQYF. The CDR3 DNA reads as TGCGCCAGCAGCTTGAATTCCGGAGGGGCGGGAGAGACCCAGTACTTC.

This clone was counted a few times. Here the CDR3 reads CASSGGRRGWDTQYF. The CDR3, as DNA: TGTGCCAGCAGCGGTGGGCGGCGCGGGTGGGATACGCAGTATTTT. This chain uses TRBV28 with TRBJ2-3; possibly TRBD2 for D (5 bases). The CDR3 is made up of 15 amino acids. Trimming stripped 6 bases from V and 6 bases from J, with 19 bases between. Germline CDR1 reads MDHEN; CDR2 reads SYDVKM.

The CDR3 region is CAWSVPGRDTQYF. The DNA of the CDR3 is TGTGCCTGGAGTGTACCTGGCAGGGATACGCAGTATTTT. The chain carries TRBV30 and TRBJ2-3, with unresolved D. V was trimmed by 0 bases and J by 6 bases, leaving 10 bases between them. Germline V lookup: CDR1 GTSNPN, CDR2 SVGIG (reference sequence). This CDR3 spans 13 amino acids.

The chain combines TRBV18 with TRBJ2-3, with D hard to call. Trimming took off 3 bases at V and 3 bases at J, with 13 bases between the two ends. The CDR3 is 15 amino acids. CDR1 and CDR2 from the germline V gene are KGHSH and LQKENI. The CDR3 region is CASSPPQRRTDTQYF. The CDR3 DNA is TGTGCCAGCTCACCTCCACAAAGACGGACAGATACGCAGTATTTT. The variable domain in full, completed from reference TRBV18 and TRBJ2-3, reads NAGVMQNPRHLVRRRGQEARLRCSPMKGHSHVYWYRQLPEEGLKFMVYLQKENIIDESGMPKERFSAEFPKEGPSILRIQQVVRGDSAAYFCASSPPQRRTDTQYFGPGTRLTVL.

The rearrangement uses TRBV7-2 and TRBJ2-1; TRBD1 or TRBD2 may be the D gene (5 bases each). The CDR3 runs to 15 residues. The germline V and J ends were trimmed by 1 base and 9 bases, with 16 bases remaining between them. Germline V gene lookup returns CDR1 SGHTA and CDR2 FQGNSA. The CDR3 protein is CASSLDLLGGTEQFF. CDR3 nucleotides: TGTGCCAGCAGCTTAGATTTGTTGGGTGGGACTGAGCAGTTCTTC.

The sample holds a few counts of this clone. V usage is TRBV18 and J usage is TRBJ1-5, with TRBD1 as a possible D gene (6 bases). Trimming took off 1 base at V and 2 bases at J, with 9 bases between the two ends. This CDR3 has 15 amino acids. In germline, CDR1 is KGHSH, CDR2 LQKENI. CDR3 sequence: CASSPQGGGNQPQHF. CDR3 in DNA: TGTGCCAGCTCACCACAGGGGGGTGGCAATCAGCCCCAGCATTTT.

With respect to this clone: Because it lacks the conserved phenylalanine or tryptophan at the end, this CDR3 is likely a read error. It is unclear where the CDR3 begins or ends on the DNA, so no DNA is shown, and the CDR3 is as TCRdb lists it. J is TRBJ2-4 and V is TRBV23-1; the table's D gene call, TRBD1, was not cross checked with the DNA. TRBV23-1 is labeled an ORF, and its function is uncertain. Both ends counted, the CDR3 spans 10 residues. The CDR3: CASSQQGATE.

J is TRBJ1-2 and V is TRBV18; the D is unclear. CDR1 and CDR2 (germline): KGHSH, LQKENI. CDR3 length equals 11 residues. V was clipped by 6 bases and J by 2 bases, with 4 bases between them. CDR3: CASSVNYGYTF. The CDR3 DNA follows: TGTGCCAGCTCTGTAAACTATGGCTACACCTTC.

This clone was recorded once. The V call is TRBV13, the J call TRBJ2-7; D might be TRBD1 (6 bases). The V end lost 6 bases, the J end lost 2 bases, and 11 bases lay between the germline ends. This CDR3 comprises 13 residues. Germline values: CDR1 PRHDT, CDR2 FYEKMQ (reference sequence). The CDR3 DNA follows: TGTGCCAGCAGGAGGACAGCTACCTACGAGCAGTACTTC. It yields the protein CASRRTATYEQYF. The full variable domain, with the rest looked up from reference TRBV13 and TRBJ2-7, is AAGVIQSPRHLIKEKRETATLKCYPIPRHDTVYWYQQGPGQDPQFLISFYEKMQSDKGSIPDRFSAQQFSDYHSELNMSSLELGDSALYFCASRRTATYEQYFGPGTRLTVT.

The chain joins TRBV7-2 to TRBJ1-2, with 10 positions matching TRBD1. The CDR3 is made up of 14 amino acids. Per germline, CDR1 SGHTA and CDR2 FQGNSA. The ends lost 5 bases at V and 8 bases at J; junction bases unmatched: 8. DNA of the CDR3: TGTGCCAGCAGCCCTGGCGGGACAGGGGTCGGCTACACCTTC. This gives the protein CASSPGGTGVGYTF.

The rearrangement joins TRBV18 to TRBJ2-7; TRBD1 might be the D (5 bases). The germline V gene has CDR1 KGHSH and CDR2 LQKENI. V was cut by 3 bases and J by 6 bases, with 12 bases left in between. This CDR3 is built from 13 residues. The CDR3: CASSPDIFLEQYF. The CDR3, as DNA: TGTGCCAGCTCACCGGACATCTTCCTCGAGCAGTACTTC.

The CDR3 region is CASSLVAPGNEQFF. The CDR3 DNA follows: TGCGCCAGCAGCTTGGTGGCCCCGGGGAATGAGCAGTTCTTC. The chain uses TRBV5-1 and TRBJ2-1; the D gene is possibly TRBD2 (5 bases). This CDR3 has 14 amino acids. CDR1 is SGHRS and CDR2 is YFSETQ in the germline V gene. V was pared by 0 bases and J by 7 bases, with 11 bases between.